Each of the 11 T cell receptor beta chains below was sequenced from the same sample in a study of blood T cell repertoires in COVID-19. Data came from immunoSEQ multiplex PCR; TCRdb stores just in-frame clones and leaves some out. Counted here are around 130,000 clones, 84% occurring once; the ten biggest clones make up around 13%. Sequencing input: peripheral blood. The receptors derive from a human donor in a cohort sampled during active COVID-19.

The chain combines TRBV3-1 (or the pseudogene TRBV3-2) with TRBJ2-7; perhaps TRBD1 as D (6 bases). V was cut by 7 bases and J by 2 bases, with 18 bases left in between. The CDR3 consists of 15 residues. CDR1 and CDR2 from the germline V gene are LGHDT and YNNKEL (reference sequence). CDR3 in amino acids: CASTLGFTGTYEQYF. CDR3 nucleotides: TGTGCCAGCACCCTTGGTTTCACAGGGACCTACGAGCAGTACTTC.

The J gene is TRBJ1-2, the V gene TRBV10-3; D gene uncertain. The V gene lost 0 bases and the J gene lost 4 bases, with 9 bases spanning the gap. Germline CDR1 reads ENHRY; CDR2 reads SYGVKD. The CDR3 runs 14 residues. CDR3 DNA: TGTGCCATCAGTGAGTCGGGCAGCCTCTATGGCTACACCTTC. Its translation is CAISESGSLYGYTF.

This sequence joins TRBV7-9 and TRBJ2-2, with a possible D match to TRBD2 (6 bases). The CDR3 spans 16 residues. Germline CDR1 and CDR2: SEHNR and FQNEAQ (reference sequence). V was pared by 3 bases and J by 0 bases, with 11 bases between. CDR3 bases: TGTGCCAGCAGCTTCCCGTGGGGGGCGAACACCGGGGAGCTGTTTTTT. Encoded protein: CASSFPWGANTGELFF.

The V and J genes are TRBV19 and TRBJ1-2; 7 bases agree with TRBD1. CDR1 is LNHDA and CDR2 is SQIVND in the germline V gene (reference sequence). The V segment lost 4 bases and the J segment 4 bases; nucleotides outside the gene matches: 12. The CDR3 extends over 16 amino acids. The CDR3 spells CASSTYNRGTLYGYTF. CDR3 sequence (DNA): TGTGCCAGTAGTACTTACAACAGGGGAACCCTCTATGGCTACACCTTC.

This rearrangement joins TRBV19 to TRBJ2-1, with 7 nucleotides matching TRBD1. Germline V gene sequence: CDR1 LNHDA, CDR2 SQIVND (reference sequence). This CDR3 contains 14 residues. The V segment lost 6 bases and the J segment 5 bases; nucleotides outside the gene matches: 7. The CDR3 bases are TGTGCCAGTAGCCGACAGGGTCTAAACAATGAGCAGTTCTTC. Its protein is CASSRQGLNNEQFF.

V gene TRBV23-1 combines with J gene TRBJ2-2, with 8 bases aligning to TRBD1. TRBV23-1 has ORF status, its function being uncertain. CDR3 length equals 17 residues. V lost 7 bases to trimming and J lost 4 bases; unmatched junction nucleotides: 14. The CDR3 region has the DNA TGCGCCAGCAAAAGGAACGGCAGGGGGCTCGCCACCGGGGAGCTGTTTTTT. This codes for CASKRNGRGLATGELFF.

In its sample, this clone was seen a few times. This sequence joins TRBV6-6 and TRBJ2-7, with unresolved D. The ends were cut back, 6 bases at V and 6 bases at J, with 9 bases in the middle. The CDR3 consists of 11 residues. Germline loops: CDR1 MNHNY, CDR2 SVGAGI (reference sequence). CDR3 bases: TGTGCCAGCAGGTTGGGCAGCGAGCAGTACTTC. Amino acids: CASRLGSEQYF.

The V call is TRBV6-5, the J call TRBJ1-5, with 9 bases identical to TRBD1. The CDR3 spans 14 residues. V was pared by 2 bases and J by 11 bases, with 7 bases of the junction left unmatched. The V gene's germline CDR1 is MNHEY and CDR2 SVGAGI. CDR3 residues: CASSYDRGYGAQHF. The CDR3 DNA follows: TGTGCCAGCAGTTACGACAGGGGGTATGGGGCCCAGCATTTT.

The J gene is TRBJ1-4, the V gene TRBV7-9, with 11 bases matching TRBD1. V shed 4 bases, J shed 8 bases, and the junction held 6 bases outside the gene matches. Germline values: CDR1 SEHNR, CDR2 FQNEAQ (reference sequence). The CDR3 extends over 15 amino acids. Written as DNA, the CDR3 is TGTGCCAGCAGCTCATCCGGGACAGGGGGAGAAAAACTGTTTTTT. Translation: CASSSSGTGGEKLFF.

The V call is TRBV18, the J call TRBJ2-1; 9 bases fit TRBD1. The V gene's germline CDR1 is KGHSH and CDR2 LQKENI. The length of the CDR3 is 15 residues. V dropped 2 bases and J dropped 5; count of bases not matched to a gene: 4. The CDR3 is CASSPGQGFHNEQFF. CDR3 DNA: TGTGCCAGCTCACCAGGACAGGGGTTCCACAATGAGCAGTTCTTC.

The genes are TRBV10-3 and TRBJ2-2; no firm D call. CDR1 is ENHRY and CDR2 is SYGVKD in the germline V gene. Trimming shortened V by 6 bases and J by 2 bases, and 10 bases separated the two germline ends. CDR3 size: 14 residues. The CDR3 protein is CAISLEINTGELFF. DNA of the CDR3: TGTGCCATCAGCCTCGAGATAAACACCGGGGAGCTGTTTTTT.